This T cell receptor beta chain emerged from a study of T cells in Graves' hyperthyroidism and ophthalmopathy. Background on the study: Peripheral blood collection took place at initial diagnosis, before any treatment.

The definition of stable Graves' hyperthyroidism was no ophthalmopathy progression within 18 months. Patients showing uncontrolled infection, other autoimmune disease, pregnancy or lactation were ineligible. In germline, CDR1 is SEHNR, CDR2 FQNEAQ (reference sequence). V lost 4 bases, J lost 2 bases, and 9 bases stayed unmatched. The CDR3 has 16 residues. The investigators amplified TCR beta CDR3 regions from RNA transcripts. First-round RT-PCR with HTBI primers amplified the TCR CDR3 region. TCRdb re-derived calls from the multiplex PCR reads in MiXCR, one entry per CDR3 protein. The sample yields 650,000 to 750,000 distinct CDR3 sequences, 13% to 15% seen once. Study results and limitations: Onset of ophthalmopathy came a median around 6.5 months after the model predicted it.

Comment on this clonotype: The antigen is not known.

Material for sequencing was blood. V usage is TRBV7-9 and J usage is TRBJ2-7, with 9 positions matching TRBD1. This TCR came from a woman younger than 30 with Graves' hyperthyroidism. The CDR3 loop reads CASSSPWTGDPYEQYF. In DNA, the CDR3 is TGTGCCAGCAGCTCACCATGGACAGGGGATCCCTACGAGCAGTACTTC.